The rows below give T cell receptor beta chains drawn from one sample of a study of blood T cell repertoires in COVID-19. Using immunoSEQ multiplex PCR, the repertoire was profiled, and TCRdb retains in-frame clones only, with some absent. This sample has 250,000 or so clones, with about 85% found just once. The sequenced material came from peripheral blood. The receptor set was obtained from a man between 18 and 35 years old with active or convalescent COVID-19. The CDR3 runs from the conserved cysteine through the conserved F or W. A D gene is named only where the DNA matches it firmly. Rows may omit the clone size; those that give it use once, few, many or a size class.

TRBJ1-6 few NA TRBV29-1 20 TGCAGCGTTGAAGAGTGGCTTGGGCCCACCTCGAGCTCCTATAATTCACCCCTCCACTTT CSVEEWLGPTSSSYNSPLHF
TRBJ1-1 NA NA TRBV7-2 14 TGTGCCAGCAGCTTCCGGGAAGGGAACACTGAAGCTTTCTTT CASSFREGNTEAFF
TRBJ2-3 NA NA TRBV7-3 15 TGTGCCAGCAGCAAGGGACACTCCCTCACAGATACGCAGTATTTT CASSKGHSLTDTQYF
TRBJ2-1 NA NA TRBV7-9 19 TGTGCCAGCAGCCAATTGGGGGGGGCACACGGGTATACCTACAATGAGCAGTTCTTC CASSQLGGAHGYTYNEQFF
TRBJ2-5 NA NA TRBV28 13 TGTGCCAGCAGCCTCCTCTCGGTAGAGACCCAGTACTTC CASSLLSVETQYF
TRBJ2-3 NA TRBD1 TRBV19 16 TGTGCCAGTAGTATAATGAGGGGGCTTGGGACAGATACGCAGTATTTT CASSIMRGLGTDTQYF
TRBJ2-1 NA NA TRBV7-7 16 TGTGCCAGCAGCTTAGACCCAGCGAGCTCCTACAATGAGCAGTTCTTC CASSLDPASSYNEQFF
TRBJ1-1 NA NA TRBV27 15 TGTGCCAGCAGTTTGTCCAGGGTATCAAACACTGAAGCTTTCTTT CASSLSRVSNTEAFF
TRBJ1-5 NA NA TRBV27 14 TGTGCCAGCAGTTTAGCAGGGTTCAATCAGCCCCAGCATTTT CASSLAGFNQPQHF
TRBJ1-5 NA TRBD1 TRBV6-2/TRBV6-3 13 TGTGCCAGCAGTCCGACAGGGAATCAGCCCCAGCATTTT CASSPTGNQPQHF
TRBJ2-7 NA TRBD2 TRBV6-5 15 TGTGCCAGCAGTTCCCGACTAGCGGGGGGGTACGAGCAGTACTTC CASSSRLAGGYEQYF
TRBJ1-6 once NA TRBV7-2 16 TGTGCCAGCAGCCGGGACTCGAGCTCCTATAATTCACCCCTCCACTTT CASSRDSSSYNSPLHF
TRBJ1-4 few TRBD1 TRBV30 14 TGTGCCTGGAGTGCGGGACAGGGTCGCGAAAAACTGTTTTTT CAWSAGQGREKLFF
TRBJ1-2 NA NA TRBV14 15 TGTGCCAGCAGCGTGGGTCCTGCGGGGAACTATGGCTACACCTTC CASSVGPAGNYGYTF
TRBJ2-5 NA NA TRBV5-5 14 TGTGCCAGCAGTTCCCAGGGGTCGGGAGAGACCCAGTACTTC CASSSQGSGETQYF
TRBJ1-6 NA TRBD1 TRBV4-3 15 TGCGCCAGCAACCACGTGGGACAGCTTAATTCACCCCTCCACTTT CASNHVGQLNSPLHF
TRBJ1-1 NA NA TRBV7-2 14 TGTGCCAGCAGCTTAGCCAGGGGAAGCACTGAAGCTTTCTTT CASSLARGSTEAFF
TRBJ2-2 NA TRBD2 TRBV11-2 16 TGTGCCAGCACCCGTGGCGGGGGACTTTACACCGGGGAGCTGTTTTTT CASTRGGGLYTGELFF
TRBJ1-6 once NA TRBV19 14 TGTGCCAGTAGTCCAGGAAGCAATAATTCACCCCTCCACTTT CASSPGSNNSPLHF
TRBJ1-1 NA NA TRBV6-5 12 TGTGCCAGTCGGACTCCCGCTCTTGAAGCTTTCTTT CASRTPALEAFF
TRBJ2-5 NA NA TRBV13 17 TGTGCCAGCAGCTTAGGCCCTTCTTCGTTGTACCAAGAGACCCAGTACTTC CASSLGPSSLYQETQYF
TRBJ2-2 NA NA TRBV5-4 16 TGTGCCAGCAGCTTGGTTTACAGGACGAACACCGGGGAGCTGTTTTTT CASSLVYRTNTGELFF
TRBJ1-1 NA TRBD1 TRBV5-1 16 TGCGCCAGCAGCTCAGGAGGGGGCGATCGGGGCACTGAAGCTTTCTTT CASSSGGGDRGTEAFF
TRBJ2-1 NA NA TRBV6-5 16 TGTGCCAGCAGTTACTCTAGTCCAAGCTCCTACAATGAGCAGTTCTTC CASSYSSPSSYNEQFF
TRBJ1-5 few NA TRBV11-2 12 TGTGCCAGCAGTGAGAGCAATCAGCCCCAGCATTTT CASSESNQPQHF
TRBJ2-1 NA NA TRBV2 17 TGTGCCAGCAGGGAGGTCGGGGGGCGTAGCTCCTACAATGAGCAGTTCTTC CASREVGGRSSYNEQFF
TRBJ1-2 NA NA TRBV30 10 TGTGCCTGGGGCGACTATGGCTACACCTTC CAWGDYGYTF
TRBJ1-4 NA NA TRBV6-5 15 TGTGCCAGCAGGGCGGCTCTTGCAACTAATGAAAAACTGTTTTTT CASRAALATNEKLFF
TRBJ1-1 NA NA TRBV29-1 13 TGCAGCGTTGGGAGGGGTGGCGGCACTGAAGCTTTCTTT CSVGRGGGTEAFF
TRBJ1-6 NA NA TRBV3-1/TRBV3-2 15 TGTGCCAGCAGCCCACAGGGTTTGGGGAATTCACCCCTCCACTTT CASSPQGLGNSPLHF
TRBJ1-2 NA NA TRBV27 16 TGTGCCAGCAGCCCTGGCGGTGGGGGGAGGCCCTATGGCTACACCTTC CASSPGGGGRPYGYTF
TRBJ1-2 NA NA TRBV10-3 14 TGTGCCATCAGTGACAGCGCCTCTAACTATGGCTACACCTTC CAISDSASNYGYTF
TRBJ1-2 NA NA TRBV6-2/TRBV6-3 14 TGTGCCAGCAGTTATATTGGAGCCTTGGATGGCTACACCTTC CASSYIGALDGYTF
TRBJ1-2 NA NA TRBV18 15 TGTGCCAGCTCACCCGGAGTGGGGGCCGCAGGGGGCTACACCTTC CASSPGVGAAGGYTF
TRBJ2-2 NA NA TRBV5-1 15 TGCGCCAGCAGGAGGTCTCAGGGAGGCACCGGGGAGCTGTTTTTT CASRRSQGGTGELFF
TRBJ1-3 NA NA TRBV27 15 TGTGCCAGCAGTCCGACAGCGATCTCTGGAAACACCATATATTTT CASSPTAISGNTIYF
TRBJ2-7 NA NA TRBV19 13 TGTGCCAGTAAGGGGCCACTCCCCCACGAGCAGTACTTC CASKGPLPHEQYF
TRBJ1-2 NA NA TRBV3-1/TRBV3-2 14 TGTGCCAGCAGCCCCCCCGGACTGGGCTATGGCTACACCTTC CASSPPGLGYGYTF
TRBJ1-2 few TRBD1 TRBV30 17 TGTGCCTGGATTACGGGACAGCATTTAACCTCTAACTATGGCTACACCTTC CAWITGQHLTSNYGYTF
TRBJ1-2 once NA TRBV6-5 14 TGTGCCAGCAGCCCCAGACAAGTCTCCTATGGCTACACCTTC CASSPRQVSYGYTF
TRBJ2-7 NA TRBD1 TRBV10-3 15 TGTGCCATCAGTGAGCTTAAGACAGGGACCTACGAGCAGTACTTC CAISELKTGTYEQYF
TRBJ2-1 NA NA TRBV6-5 14 TGTGCCAGCAGTACCGGGGGTTCCTACAATGAGCAGTTCTTC CASSTGGSYNEQFF
TRBJ1-6 NA NA TRBV19 15 TGTGCCAGTACACCGGGAAGGCAAAATAATTCACCCCTCCACTTT CASTPGRQNNSPLHF
TRBJ2-1 NA NA TRBV9 12 TGTGCCAGCAGCGGACAGTACAATGAGCAGTTCTTC CASSGQYNEQFF
TRBJ2-1 NA TRBD1 TRBV25-1 14 TGTGCCAGCACCGGGACAGGGGGATACAATGAGCAGTTCTTC CASTGTGGYNEQFF